This T cell receptor (beta chain) was identified during a study of T cell repertoires in cytomegalovirus infection. Study findings and constraints: Dominating the ex vivo response were TCR beta clonotypes that were CMV-specific and HLA-C-restricted.

CDR1 is KGHSH, CDR2 LQKENI, per germline. The ends were cut back, 3 bases at V and 4 bases at J, with 14 bases in the middle. The CDR3 runs to 15 residues. TCRdb fed the reads into MiXCR, producing one record per CDR3 protein. Seen here are around 450,000 distinct CDR3 sequences, approximately 30% observed once, and the top ten hold about an eighth. As to this clonotype: Its antigen remains unidentified.

The V and J genes are TRBV18 and TRBJ2-3, with D possibly TRBD2 on 5 matching bases. The origin of this receptor is a human donor in good health (CMV status not recorded). Some clones in this sample may be carry-over from other donors' samples. The material sequenced was PBMCs. The CDR3 DNA is TGTGCCAGCTCACCGTCGCTAGCTGACCCAGATACGCAGTATTTT. It is translated as CASSPSLADPDTQYF.